Below are 7 T cell receptor beta chains sequenced from a single sample in a study of beta chain features in type 1 diabetes. Study results and limitations: In every one of the four CD4+ subsets, TCRB CDR3s were moderately but significantly shorter in Type 1 diabetes patients.

TCRB transcripts that were expressed got sequenced, as all of the isolated RNA had been reverse transcribed. Profiling relied on immunoSEQ multiplex PCR, and the TCRdb table lists in-frame clones only, not all of them. In the table there are 300,000 to 400,000 clones, around 9% of which are singletons. Their antigens remain unidentified. Sequencing was carried out using central memory CD4+ T cells from blood. Receptor source: a man aged 25 to 40 with type 1 diabetes.

About this clone: Other DNA sequences from this sample encode an identical CDR3 as well. The V call is TRBV9, the J call TRBJ2-1; D not certain. The germline V gene has CDR1 SGDLS and CDR2 YYNGEE. Trimming shortened V by 1 base and J by 5 bases, and 7 bases separated the two germline ends. The CDR3 totals 13 residues. CDR3 protein: CASSVRPDNEQFF. CDR3 sequence (DNA): TGTGCCAGCAGCGTACGTCCCGACAATGAGCAGTTCTTC.

In this sample, this clone turned up a few times. This rearrangement joins TRBV5-6 to TRBJ2-7; D might be TRBD1 (6 bases). This CDR3 comprises 13 residues. The V end was cut by 2 bases, the J end by 5 bases, with 11 bases between. CDR1 and CDR2 from the germline V gene are SGHDT and YYEEEE. DNA for the CDR3: TGTGCCAGCAGCTTTAGTAGGGGGAACGAGCAGTACTTC. This encodes CASSFSRGNEQYF.

This clone was observed a few times. The J gene is TRBJ2-5, the V gene TRBV9; 9 bases are a match to TRBD1. Germline assignment: CDR1 SGDLS and CDR2 YYNGEE. With V trimmed by 3 bases and J by 2 bases, 11 bases remained unmatched. This CDR3 region has 17 residues. CDR3 sequence: CASSGEQGAPGQETQYF. DNA of the CDR3: TGTGCCAGCAGCGGCGAACAGGGGGCTCCGGGACAAGAGACCCAGTACTTC.

This clone showed up many times. The CDR3: CAWSSRVEAFF. DNA for the CDR3: TGTGCCTGGAGTTCGCGAGTAGAAGCTTTCTTT. The V call is TRBV30, the J call TRBJ1-1, with D uncertain. Germline loops: CDR1 GTSNPN, CDR2 SVGIG (reference sequence). The CDR3 is 11 residues long. The V gene lost 2 bases and the J gene lost 8 bases, with 9 bases spanning the gap. Filled out from reference TRBV30 and TRBJ1-1, the complete variable domain reads SQTIHQWPATLVQPVGSPLSLECTVEGTSNPNLYWYRQAAGRGLQLLFYSVGIGQISSEVPQNLSASRPQDRQFILSSKKLLLSDSGFYLCAWSSRVEAFFGQGTRLTVV.

This chain joins TRBV6-1 and TRBJ1-1, with 9 bases lining up with TRBD1. Germline V gene sequence: CDR1 MNHNS, CDR2 SASEGT. V trimming: 4 bases; J trimming: 4 bases; junction bases outside the gene matches: 7. The CDR3 loop spans 15 amino acids. The CDR3 region has the DNA TGTGCCAGCAGTGGGCACAGGGGGCTGAGCACTGAAGCTTTCTTT. Translation: CASSGHRGLSTEAFF.

This clone was observed a handful of times. This sequence joins TRBV5-5 and TRBJ2-4; D ambiguous. The germline V gene encodes CDR1 SGHKS and CDR2 YYEKEE (reference sequence). Trimming left V 0 bases short and J 8 bases short, with 12 bases between. The CDR3 spans 14 residues. CDR3 residues: CASSLVAGLDIQYF. As DNA, the CDR3 is TGTGCCAGCAGCTTGGTCGCAGGTTTGGACATTCAGTACTTC.

This chain uses TRBV7-2 with TRBJ2-5, with 8 bases matching TRBD2. The V gene's germline CDR1 is SGHTA and CDR2 FQGNSA. V lost 5 bases and J lost 2; bases outside the gene matches: 7. The CDR3 contains 15 residues. This CDR3 is CASSRTRGGQETQYF. The DNA for the CDR3 is TGTGCCAGCAGCCGCACCCGGGGGGGTCAAGAGACCCAGTACTTC.